Listed here are 4 T cell receptor beta chains from one sample, sequenced in a study of T cell responses to AZD1222 COVID-19 vaccine. The repertoire was sequenced with immunoSEQ multiplex PCR; TCRdb's copy has only in-frame clones and lacks some. The sample comprises 150,000 or so clones, 70% to 90% of which are singletons, and about 1.5% rests with the top ten. The input for sequencing was peripheral blood, taken on day 0 of AZD1222 vaccination. The source is an adult in good health.

The chain couples TRBV10-3 to TRBJ2-2; the D is unclear. This CDR3 is built from 14 residues. Germline CDR1 and CDR2: ENHRY and SYGVKD. The V and J ends lost 4 bases and 2 bases respectively, with 8 bases between them. In DNA form, the CDR3 reads TGTGCCATCAGTGCGGTAGATAACACCGGGGAGCTGTTTTTT. Translated, it gives CAISAVDNTGELFF.

This chain links TRBV11-2 with TRBJ2-1; D uncertain. CDR1 and CDR2 from the germline V gene are SGHAT and FQNNGV. The ends were cut back, 4 bases at V and 9 bases at J, with 13 bases in the middle. The CDR3 runs to 13 residues. Here the CDR3 reads CASSSNPGGEQFF. The DNA for the CDR3 is TGTGCCAGCAGCTCTAACCCAGGCGGTGAGCAGTTCTTC.

The chain joins TRBV5-4 to TRBJ1-3; 8 nucleotides line up with TRBD1. V was clipped by 0 bases and J by 2 bases; unmatched bases: 1. The CDR3 totals 15 residues. The germline V gene encodes CDR1 SGHNT and CDR2 YYREEE (reference sequence). The CDR3 nucleotides read TGTGCCAGCAGCTTGGACAGGGGGACTGGAAACACCATATATTTT. Protein: CASSLDRGTGNTIYF.

V usage is TRBV7-2 and J usage is TRBJ2-5, with a tentative D call TRBD2 (5 bases). V lost 2 bases to trimming and J lost 1 base, with 14 bases between them. This CDR3 is built from 16 residues. Germline V gene sequence: CDR1 SGHTA, CDR2 FQGNSA. CDR3 amino acids: CASSLIGKLSQETQYF. The CDR3 DNA sequence: TGTGCCAGCAGCTTAATCGGGAAGCTTTCCCAAGAGACCCAGTACTTC.